This note documents a single T cell receptor beta chain sequence. This CDR3 is built from 14 residues. The V gene lost 3 bases and the J gene lost 2 bases, with 11 bases spanning the gap. Germline-derived CDR1 and CDR2 are MDHEN and SYDVKM. Profiled with immunoSEQ multiplex PCR; TCRdb holds only in-frame clones, not every one. The data show about 180,000 clones, roughly 88% seen once. This entry comes from a study of blood T cell repertoires in COVID-19. Across the study: From T cells, B-cell-depleted T cells, or PBMCs came the material, which was cDNA or gDNA.

The sample was peripheral blood. This TCR derives from a woman aged 25 to 39 with acute or convalescent COVID-19. V gene TRBV28 combines with J gene TRBJ2-7, with D perhaps matching TRBD2 (5 bases). The CDR3 region has the DNA TGTGCCAGCAGTTTTCCCGGGGTAGCCTACGAGCAGTACTTC. It translates to CASSFPGVAYEQYF.